Shown below are 14 T cell receptor beta chains from a single sample sequenced in a study of cytomegalovirus exposure and HLA in healthy donors. Sequenced by immunoSEQ multiplex PCR; TCRdb stores in-frame clones only, minus some. The data contain 65,000 to 70,000 clones, 90% to 95% of them singletons. What was sequenced was PBMCs. Receptors originate from a man aged 18 to 35 in good health and CMV-seronegative.

The gene calls are TRBV6-1 and TRBJ2-7; D gene ambiguous. Germline lookup yields CDR1 MNHNS and CDR2 SASEGT. V lost 6 bases, J lost 0 bases, and 12 bases lay in between. The CDR3 spans 14 residues. CDR3: CASRPTELSYEQYF. DNA for the CDR3: TGTGCCAGCAGACCGACTGAACTCTCCTACGAGCAGTACTTC.

The rearrangement uses TRBV16 and TRBJ2-7; D might be TRBD1 (6 bases). Per germline, CDR1 KGHSY and CDR2 FQNENV. The germline V and J ends were trimmed by 1 base and 1 base, with 14 bases remaining between them. The CDR3 consists of 16 residues. CDR3 nucleotides: TGTGCCAGCAGCCAATTTGTCAGGGGCCCTTCCTACGAGCAGTACTTC. It yields the protein CASSQFVRGPSYEQYF. Using reference TRBV16 and TRBJ2-7 for the parts outside the CDR3, the full variable domain is GEEVAQTPKHLVRGEGQKAKLYCAPIKGHSYVFWYQQVLKNEFKFLISFQNENVFDETGMPKERFSAKCLPNSPCSLEIQATKLEDSAVYFCASSQFVRGPSYEQYFGPGTRLTVT.

Written as DNA, the CDR3 is TGTGCCTGGAGTACATTCAATAGCAATCAGCCCCAGCATTTT. Its translation is CAWSTFNSNQPQHF. This chain links TRBV30 with TRBJ1-5; D gene ambiguous. The length of the CDR3 is 14 residues. The ends were cut back, 2 bases at V and 0 bases at J, with 8 bases in the middle. From germline, CDR1 is GTSNPN and CDR2 SVGIG (reference sequence).

V and J are TRBV6-5 and TRBJ2-1; 7 bases are a match to TRBD1. Germline V CDR1 and CDR2: MNHEY, SVGAGI. The CDR3 sequence is 16 residues long. V dropped 4 bases and J dropped 7; count of bases not matched to a gene: 13. Here the CDR3 reads CASSSPNRDRVNEQFF. The CDR3 DNA reads as TGTGCCAGCAGTTCACCGAACAGAGACAGGGTTAATGAGCAGTTCTTC.

The chain combines TRBV21-1 with TRBJ1-5. TRBV21-1 is labeled a pseudogene. The length of the CDR3 is 16 residues. This chain's CDR3 is CASSAILVGGNQPQHF. Written as DNA, the CDR3 is TGTGCCAGCAGCGCGATCCTAGTAGGTGGCAATCAGCCCCAGCATTTT.

V is TRBV5-5 and J is TRBJ2-5; 13 bases align to TRBD2. V was pared by 3 bases and J by 0 bases, with 8 bases of the junction left unmatched. The CDR3 totals 18 residues. Germline-derived CDR1 and CDR2 are SGHKS and YYEKEE (reference sequence). The CDR3 reads CASSYLGGLAGNQETQYF. CDR3 nucleotides: TGTGCCAGCAGCTACCTTGGGGGACTAGCGGGAAACCAAGAGACCCAGTACTTC. Based on the CDR3 plus reference TRBV5-5 and TRBJ2-5, the full variable domain is DAGVTQSPTHLIKTRGQQVTLRCSPISGHKSVSWYQQVLGQGPQFIFQYYEKEERGRGNFPDRFSARQFPNYSSELNVNALLLGDSALYLCASSYLGGLAGNQETQYFGPGTRLLVL.

This chain links TRBV27 with TRBJ2-3; D gene ambiguous. V was pared by 3 bases and J by 0 bases, with 10 bases between. Looked up from germline, CDR1 is MNHEY and CDR2 is SMNVEV (reference sequence). This CDR3 contains 15 residues. This chain's CDR3 is CASSFESPSTDTQYF. CDR3 nucleotides: TGTGCCAGCAGTTTTGAGTCCCCTAGCACAGATACGCAGTATTTT.

This clone was counted once. This sequence joins TRBV20-1 and TRBJ1-4; D is undetermined. Germline-derived CDR1 and CDR2 are DFQATT and SNEGSKA (reference sequence). The CDR3 consists of 10 residues. With 4 bases removed from V and 5 bases from J, the gap between germline ends came to 2 bases. CDR3 loop: CSAINEKLFF. The CDR3 nucleotides read TGCAGTGCTATAAATGAAAAACTGTTTTTT.

The chain has TRBV19 and TRBJ1-5; 7 bases are shared with TRBD1. Germline V gene lookup returns CDR1 LNHDA and CDR2 SQIVND (reference sequence). This CDR3 is built from 16 residues. Germline trimming cut 4 bases from V and 3 bases from J; bases unmatched to any gene: 9. Here the CDR3 DNA reads TGTGCCAGTAGTAGTATCAGACAGGGCGTCAATCAGCCCCAGCATTTT. Translation: CASSSIRQGVNQPQHF.

The V and J genes are TRBV18 and TRBJ2-5; TRBD1 agrees at 7 bases. The CDR3 runs 13 residues. Germline CDR1 KGHSH, CDR2 LQKENI. V was clipped by 3 bases and J by 9 bases; unmatched bases: 7. The CDR3, as DNA: TGTGCCAGCTCACCCGACAGGGTTGGGCCCCAGTACTTC. It encodes CASSPDRVGPQYF.

The chain couples TRBV7-8 to TRBJ1-5, with TRBD1 identical over 9 bases. The CDR3 sequence is 17 residues long. V shed 2 bases, J shed 0 bases, and the junction held 5 bases outside the gene matches. Germline CDR1 and CDR2: SGHVS and FQNEAQ. CDR3 residues: CASSLRTGAFSNQPQHF. The CDR3, as DNA: TGTGCCAGCAGCTTAAGGACAGGGGCGTTTAGCAATCAGCCCCAGCATTTT. Variable domain in full (rest from reference TRBV7-8 and TRBJ1-5): GAGVSQSPRYKVAKRGQDVALRCDPISGHVSLFWYQQALGQGPEFLTYFQNEAQLDKSGLPSDRFFAERPEGSVSTLKIQRTQQEDSAVYLCASSLRTGAFSNQPQHFGDGTRLSIL.

The rearrangement uses TRBV7-2 and TRBJ2-7; a weak D match, TRBD1 (6 bases). V shed 2 bases and J shed 1 base, with 9 bases lying between them. The CDR3 totals 14 residues. The germline V gene encodes CDR1 SGHTA and CDR2 FQGNSA. This CDR3 is CASSLPTGSYEQYF. The CDR3 DNA sequence: TGTGCCAGCAGCTTACCGACAGGATCCTACGAGCAGTACTTC.

The chain has TRBV5-1 and TRBJ2-7, with 8 nucleotides matching TRBD1. Looked up from germline, CDR1 is SGHRS and CDR2 is YFSETQ. Trimming removed 4 bases from V and 0 bases from J; junction bases left unmatched: 6. CDR3 length: 15 residues. This CDR3 reads CASSRWTGSSYEQYF. The CDR3 bases are TGCGCCAGCAGCCGGTGGACAGGGTCCTCCTACGAGCAGTACTTC.

The rearrangement joins TRBV7-9 to TRBJ2-3; maybe TRBD2 (6 bases). Germline CDR1 is SEHNR and CDR2 is FQNEAQ (reference sequence). V lost 7 bases to trimming and J lost 2 bases, with 16 bases between them. CDR3 size: 15 residues. This CDR3 reads CASTGLDYYTDTQYF. The CDR3, as DNA: TGTGCCAGCACGGGGCTGGACTACTACACAGATACGCAGTATTTT. Variable domain in full (rest from reference TRBV7-9 and TRBJ2-3): DTGVSQNPRHKITKRGQNVTFRCDPISEHNRLYWYRQTLGQGPEFLTYFQNEAQLEKSRLLSDRFSAERPKGSFSTLEIQRTEQGDSAMYLCASTGLDYYTDTQYFGPGTRLTVL.